The present entry profiles one T cell receptor beta chain with its context. Antigen specificity is unknown. This may come from a read error, since a much larger clone is one base off. Primed by a sample-barcoded 5' primer and a J-beta primer mix, a second PCR proceeded for 7 to 11 cycles. A 12-random-nucleotide template-switch adaptor tagged each cDNA molecule. TCRdb reprocessed the 5' RACE reads with MiXCR, giving one entry per CDR3 protein. The repertoire consists of hundreds of thousands of distinct CDR3 sequences, with around 52% occurring once and the leading ten covering approximately 13%. This CDR3 is 17 amino acids long. Germline CDR1 MDHEN, CDR2 SYDVKM. The sample is drawn from a study of blood T cells in healthy people across ages. Study-wide findings and caveats: Roughly linearly, TCR beta diversity per million T cells fell as age increased.

Peripheral blood from each donor was collected in a volume of roughly 9.8 milliliters. Researchers isolated at least 7 million PBMCs per sample. The sequence was obtained from an elderly woman in good health. The chain combines TRBV28 with TRBJ2-1; D might be TRBD1 (5 bases). The tail of the sequence fits TRBJ2-7 better, so the J call may be wrong. What was sequenced was blood. The CDR3 DNA follows: TGTGCCAGCGTAGGAGCCGGACATCCAAACTCCTACAATGAGCAGTACTTC. Translated: CASVGAGHPNSYNEQYF.